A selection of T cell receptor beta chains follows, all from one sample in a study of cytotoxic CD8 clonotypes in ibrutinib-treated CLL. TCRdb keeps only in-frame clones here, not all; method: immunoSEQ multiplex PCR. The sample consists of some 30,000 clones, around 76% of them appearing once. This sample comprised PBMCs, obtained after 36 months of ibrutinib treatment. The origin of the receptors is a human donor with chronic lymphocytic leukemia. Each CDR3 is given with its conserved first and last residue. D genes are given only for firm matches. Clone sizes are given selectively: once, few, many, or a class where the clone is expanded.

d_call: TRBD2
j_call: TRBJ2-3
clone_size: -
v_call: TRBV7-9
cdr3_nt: TGTGCCGTTAAGACTAGCGGGGGCACAGATACGCAGTATTTT
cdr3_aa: CAVKTSGGTDTQYF

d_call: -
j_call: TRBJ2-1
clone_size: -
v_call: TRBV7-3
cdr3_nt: TGTGCCAGCAGCTCCGGACCCGAGAATGAGCAGTTCTTC
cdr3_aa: CASSSGPENEQFF

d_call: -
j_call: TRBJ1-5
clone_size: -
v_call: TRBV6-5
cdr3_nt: TGTGCCAGCAGTTACTCGGGTAGAAAAAAGCAGCCCCAGCATTTT
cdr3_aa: CASSYSGRKKQPQHF

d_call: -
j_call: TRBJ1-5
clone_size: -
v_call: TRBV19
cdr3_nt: TGTGCCAGTAGTCCCCGAGGGACGGGGAATCAGCCCCAGCATTTT
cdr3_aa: CASSPRGTGNQPQHF

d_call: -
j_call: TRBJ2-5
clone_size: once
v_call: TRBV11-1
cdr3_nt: TGTGCCAGCAGCTTAAGGGGTGAAGAGACCCAGTACTTC
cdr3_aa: CASSLRGEETQYF

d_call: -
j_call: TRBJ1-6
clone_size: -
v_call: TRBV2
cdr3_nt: TGTGCCAGCAGTGTACAGGGTGCTCATCAGGGTTCACCCCTCCACTTT
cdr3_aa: CASSVQGAHQGSPLHF

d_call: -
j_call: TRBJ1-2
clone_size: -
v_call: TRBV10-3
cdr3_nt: TGTGCCATCAGTGCGGGGGGAGGGAGGGCCTATGGCTACACCTTC
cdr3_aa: CAISAGGGRAYGYTF

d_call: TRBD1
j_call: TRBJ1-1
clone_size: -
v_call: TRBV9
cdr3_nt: TGTGCCAGCAGCGTAGGTCCAGGGGGCAGGACTGAAGCTTTCTTT
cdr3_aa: CASSVGPGGRTEAFF

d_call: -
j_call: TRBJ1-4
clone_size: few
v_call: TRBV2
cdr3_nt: TGTGCCAGCAGTGAGTATCGGAATGAAAAACTGTTTTTT
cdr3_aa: CASSEYRNEKLFF

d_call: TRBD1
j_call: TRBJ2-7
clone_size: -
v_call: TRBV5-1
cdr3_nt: TGCGCCAGCTCCCGCGGGACAGGGGCCTCCGAGCAGTACTTC
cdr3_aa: CASSRGTGASEQYF

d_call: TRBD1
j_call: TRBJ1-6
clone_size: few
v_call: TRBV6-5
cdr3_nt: TGTGCCAGCAGGTCGGGACAGGGCTATAATTCACCCCTCCACTTT
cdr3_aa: CASRSGQGYNSPLHF

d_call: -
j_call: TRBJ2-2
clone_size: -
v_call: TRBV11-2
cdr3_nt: TGTGCCAGCAGCCACCCGGAGGGGCTGGGAACGAACACCGGGGAGCTGTTTTTT
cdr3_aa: CASSHPEGLGTNTGELFF

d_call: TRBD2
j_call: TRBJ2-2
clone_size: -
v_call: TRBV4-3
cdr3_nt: TGCGCCAGCAGCCAAGAAGTGGCCCGACTAGCGGGGGCCCCGAACACCGGGGAGCTGTTTTTT
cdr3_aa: CASSQEVARLAGAPNTGELFF

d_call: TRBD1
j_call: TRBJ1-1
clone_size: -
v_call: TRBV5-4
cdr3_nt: TGTGCCAGCAGCTTCGGACAGGCTTCGAACACTGAAGCTTTCTTT
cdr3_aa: CASSFGQASNTEAFF

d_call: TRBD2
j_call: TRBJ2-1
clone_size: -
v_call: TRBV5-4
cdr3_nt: TGTGCCAGCAGCAAAACTAGCGGGGGAAGCTCCTACAATGAGCAGTTCTTC
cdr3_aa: CASSKTSGGSSYNEQFF

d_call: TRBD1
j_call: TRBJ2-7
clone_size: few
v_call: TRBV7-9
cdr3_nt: TGTGCCAGCAGCACCTATACAGGGGATGATGGCTACGAGCAGTACTTC
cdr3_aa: CASSTYTGDDGYEQYF